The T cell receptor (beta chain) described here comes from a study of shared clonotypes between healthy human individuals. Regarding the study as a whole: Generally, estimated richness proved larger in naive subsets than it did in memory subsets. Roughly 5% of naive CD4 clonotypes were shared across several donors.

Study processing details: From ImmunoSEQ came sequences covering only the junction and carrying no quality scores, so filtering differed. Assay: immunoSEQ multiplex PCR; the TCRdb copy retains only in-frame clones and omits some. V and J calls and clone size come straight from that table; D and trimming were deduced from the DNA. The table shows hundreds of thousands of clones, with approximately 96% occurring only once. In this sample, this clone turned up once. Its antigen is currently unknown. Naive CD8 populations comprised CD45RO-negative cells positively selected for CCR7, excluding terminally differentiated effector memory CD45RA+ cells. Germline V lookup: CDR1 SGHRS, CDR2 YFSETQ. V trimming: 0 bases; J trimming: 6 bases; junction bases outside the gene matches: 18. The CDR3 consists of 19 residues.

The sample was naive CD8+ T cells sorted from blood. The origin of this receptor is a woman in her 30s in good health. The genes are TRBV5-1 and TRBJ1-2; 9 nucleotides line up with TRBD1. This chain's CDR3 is CASSLGFGRKGTGLDGYTF. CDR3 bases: TGCGCCAGCAGCTTGGGTTTCGGCCGTAAGGGGACAGGGCTAGATGGCTACACCTTC.